This section outlines one TCR beta chain sequence together with its context. The target of this receptor is not known. Per-base quality was not reported, and no clone a single base away is much larger than it. The receptor library was made with the immunoSEQ multiplex PCR assay. For the multiplex PCR, a mixture combining 60 forward primers for TCR Vbeta segments and 13 reverse primers for TCR Jbeta segments was used. The CDR3 region of rearranged TCR beta genes was amplified from genomic DNA with a multiplex PCR assay. The Illumina HiSeq System was used to sequence the amplified TCR beta libraries as 87-base-pair reads. In the authors' own workflow: A later analysis tallied some 79 million unique TCR beta chains across the 666 repertoires, and approximately 9.9 million of those chains were shared by two or more donors. Raw reads were error-corrected and collapsed into unique sequences by a nearest-neighbor algorithm in which closely related sequences were merged to remove PCR and sequencing errors. V, D and J gene segments were assigned by aligning CDR3 sequences to IMGT reference sequences. For a sequence to be retained, at least a six-nucleotide match to both a V gene segment and a J gene segment was required. Rearrangements were classified as productive when the CDR3 lacked stop codons and remained in frame with V and J, and all other rearrangements were classified as non-productive. CDR3 was defined by IMGT convention, running from the second conserved V-encoded cysteine to the conserved J-encoded phenylalanine. The earlier analysis of 550 to 650 of the donors excluded any sequence lacking an unambiguous match to a single V gene segment. An earlier analysis of 500 to 700 of the donors classified V segments as functional when productive rearrangements were above 56.7% and as segregating when the standard deviation between donors was above 5%. A statistical classification framework was built to diagnose cytomegalovirus status from the catalog of TCR beta chain sequences. V and J gene assignment, in a later analysis, came from comparing TCR nucleotide sequences with IMGT/GENE-DB human TR gene sequences. In a later analysis, CDR3 sequences and most-parsimonious VDJ recombination scenarios were assigned using the TCRdist pipeline. In a later analysis, each TCR beta chain was defined by its CDR3 amino acid sequence together with its V-gene family, and reads lacking a unique V-gene family were excluded. To address suspected cross-contamination and a sequencing artifact, a later analysis removed a few hundred highly shared, low-generation-probability nucleotide sequences. In a later analysis, a clonal expansion index was calculated for each public chain from normalized within-repertoire ranks of inferred template counts. A later analysis computed generation probabilities with a VDJ recombination model fitted to out-of-frame rearrangements, and checked the results against IGoR. A later analysis scored TCR-TCR, TCR-HLA and TCR-CMV co-occurrence with hypergeometric tests, applying a repertoire-size bias correction to TCR pairs. A later analysis estimated false discovery rates by permuting HLA or CMV assignments 20 times. In a later analysis, co-occurring TCRs were grouped with DBSCAN, and TCRdist sequence similarity was added when clustering was performed within HLA-allele-positive subsets. Repertoires with fewer than 30,000 or more than 120,000 public chains, plus five repertoires with anomalous nucleotide sharing, were excluded from co-occurrence clustering. Here the immuneACCESS table is served through TCRdb, limited to in-frame sequences with V and J called. Missing clones are a known gap in these copies; in checked studies unresolved V genes cover under half, and the rest lacks a known reason. That table furnishes V, J and clone size, whereas the DNA furnished D and trimming. The sample profile shows around 110,000 clones; about 74% of them were found once. The top ten constitute 14% of the sample.

V is cut by 8 bases and J by 0 bases, and the space between the germline ends is 7 bases. The CDR3 covers 12 residues, taking in both the cysteine and the phenylalanine. Left in the record is the CDR3 DNA by itself, 36 bases read in frame from the first base. Sequences MNHNS (CDR1) and SASEGT (CDR2) are obtained from the germline V gene. The sample originates from a study of cytomegalovirus exposure and HLA in healthy donors (dated by TCRdb to 2016 to 2017). With regard to the full study: According to an earlier analysis of 450 to 650 of the donors, about 179 million T cells yielded roughly 100 million unique TCR beta sequences and about 300 Gb of sequence data. About 320 gigabases of sequencing data and approximately 93 million unique TCR sequences were included in an early release covering 500 to 750 HLA-typed donors. Of the approximately 400 genotyped donors, over 70% fell in the genetic ancestry cluster associated with self-reported Caucasian donors. The study aimed to test whether signatures of past pathogen exposure could be identified by cataloging public T cell receptors. The T cell repertoires of under 750 subjects were profiled by immunosequencing and related to cytomegalovirus serostatus. Along with the roughly 670-subject first cohort, a separate validation cohort of about 110 different subjects was used. To predict cytomegalovirus infection status, the study combined high-throughput TCR immunosequencing, statistical association of individual TCRs with disease status, and machine learning. A later analysis re-analyzed previously published TCR beta repertoires from 666 donors and added high-resolution HLA genotyping to study TCR occurrence patterns. In the later analysis, no new phenotypic data were used to find candidate immune exposures; instead, reliance was placed on TCR beta sequences and their occurrence across donors. To decide whether each TCR beta V gene segment behaved as functional or pseudogenic, an earlier analysis of 587 of the donors relied on high-throughput TCR beta sequencing. Donor age, sex, ethnicity and CMV serostatus were compiled alongside the repertoire data. Genome-wide SNP genotypes for about 55% of the roughly 670 donors were used in a later genetic analysis, which treated that subset as a discovery cohort. Every repertoire in the discovery cohort had been generated on one and the same sequencing platform. HLA typing covered class I and class II loci at four-digit resolution. The number of donors typed differed by locus, with 629-630 for A, B, C, DRB1 and DQB1, 522 for DQA1, 600 to 610 for DPA1, and 472 for DPB1. Five DR-DQ haplotypes were treated as single units for association and clustering because of strong linkage in the cohort. On average, 235,054 unique TCR beta nucleotide sequences were sequenced per donor among 350 to 400 genotyped donors of the cohort, with roughly 18% of those sequences being non-productive.

Overall study outcomes, separate from this receptor: Strong co-occurrence of HLA alleles, especially DR and DQ, made assigning TCR associations to individual alleles difficult. In an earlier analysis of over 550 of the donors, most TCR beta V segments were observed in productive rearrangements about 87% or about 30% of the time, broadly matching IMGT annotations. The cohort was sequenced for TCR beta chains only, and without alpha or paired-chain data the features that could be detected were limited. The only immune exposure information available for the cohort was CMV serostatus. HLA typing was unavailable for some donors at each locus, so association tests used only the typed subset. At a false discovery rate of 0.05, a later analysis linked 16,000 or so TCR beta sequences to specific HLA alleles. A further reported finding was that TCR beta sequences accurately predicted the HLA-A and HLA-B alleles for most subjects in the first cohort. A few of the identified cytomegalovirus-associated TCR beta chains were confirmed in vitro to be specific for cytomegalovirus antigens. Compared with equally common non-associated chains, HLA-associated TCR beta chains in a later analysis were more clonally expanded and had lower generation probabilities. The sequencing pipeline was judged likely to have produced a cluster of highly shared sequence variants as a technical artifact. According to a later analysis, parvovirus B19, influenza, CMV and Epstein-Barr virus appeared linked to several top co-occurrence clusters. Some IMGT-functional V segments, including TRBV6-2 and TRBV6-3, could not be told apart with the 87-base-pair reads, so those segments were excluded. In a later analysis, the rate of TCR association differed among HLA loci, with DRB1 alleles having the most associated TCRs and HLA-C alleles having the fewest. Because counts were too low, seventeen rarely observed V segments, including chromosome 9 orphons, were excluded from the earlier analysis of a few hundred of the donors. Most CMV-associated TCR beta chains appeared to be HLA-restricted in a later analysis, and the HLA associations seemed to be driven largely by CMV exposure. The authors suggested that the approach could potentially be generalized to other disease states and immunological phenotypes. Most TCR sequences were observed very rarely across donors, whereas some public TCRs were present in many individuals. An association between a missense DCLRE1C variant and V-gene and J-gene trimming of TCR beta chains was found in a later genetic analysis and replicated in an independent cohort. Sequencing depth was assumed to be roughly uniform across donors in the presence/absence analyses, though that assumption may not hold. Linkage disequilibrium might explain the correlated functional status among segregating V segments, but an unknown experimental factor could not be ruled out. A later genetic analysis reported fewer N-insertions in productive TCRs among donors in an Asian-associated ancestry cluster than the roughly 700-donor mean. The classifier was reported to diagnose cytomegalovirus status with high specificity and sensitivity in both the original cohort and the validation cohort. In the study, 164 TCR beta chains were listed as associated with cytomegalovirus.

The cohort consisted of 600 to 750 healthy bone marrow donors. At the time of sampling, all cohort members were nominally healthy, though unrecorded immune exposures were likely present. The donor was CMV seropositive and belonged to the group of 250 to 300 seropositive cohort members. A peripheral blood sample was collected from each donor, and TCR beta sequencing was performed on peripheral blood mononuclear cells. The Qiagen DNeasy Blood Extraction Kit was used to extract genomic DNA from the blood cell samples. This receptor was obtained from a woman aged 40 to 55 in good health and CMV-seropositive. This chain is built from TRBV6-1 and TRBJ1-2; too little of a D gene remains to name it. Sequencing input: PBMCs. The CDR3 region: CASRLANYGYTF. The nucleotides read TGTGCCAGCCGCTTAGCTAACTATGGCTACACCTTC.